This T cell receptor beta chain derives from a study of blood T cells in healthy people across ages. No fewer than 5 micrograms of total RNA were isolated from every sample. Next came a second PCR, run for about 7 to 11 cycles, which used a sample-barcoded 5' primer along with a J-beta primer mix. From the 5' RACE reads, TCRdb called clonotypes with MiXCR, one entry per CDR3 protein. Of about 780,000 distinct CDR3 sequences listed, about 62% are singletons. Germline V gives CDR1 DFQATT, CDR2 SNEGSKA (reference sequence). The CDR3 totals 12 residues. V was pared by 4 bases and J by 4 bases, with 3 bases of the junction left unmatched. This clonotype was recorded at least ten times. The antigen remains unidentified. Whole-study results and caveats: Greater diversity and more naive CD4+ cells were seen in long-lived donors than in aged donors. The lack of PBMC sorting stopped any conclusive naive versus antigen-experienced comparison.

The sample taken for sequencing was blood. This chain uses TRBV20-1 with TRBJ1-2, with TRBD1 matching over 7 bases. This sequence was found in a man aged 30 to 39 in good health. The CDR3 sequence: CSAKGQPYGYTF. CDR3 sequence (DNA): TGCAGTGCTAAGGGACAGCCCTATGGCTACACCTTC.